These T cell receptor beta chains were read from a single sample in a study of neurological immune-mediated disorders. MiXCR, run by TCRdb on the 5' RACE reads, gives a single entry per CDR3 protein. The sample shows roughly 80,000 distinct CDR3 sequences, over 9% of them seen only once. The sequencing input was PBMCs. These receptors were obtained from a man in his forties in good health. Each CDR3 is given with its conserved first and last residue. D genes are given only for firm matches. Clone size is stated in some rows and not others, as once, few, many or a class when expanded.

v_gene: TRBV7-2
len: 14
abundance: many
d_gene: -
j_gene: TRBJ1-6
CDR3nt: TGTGCCAGCAGCTTAGGGACGTCCAATTCACCCCTCCACTTT
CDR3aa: CASSLGTSNSPLHF

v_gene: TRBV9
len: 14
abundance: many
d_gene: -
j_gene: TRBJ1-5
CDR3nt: TGTGCCAGCAGCGTAGGCGATAGCAATCAGCCCCAGCATTTT
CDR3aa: CASSVGDSNQPQHF

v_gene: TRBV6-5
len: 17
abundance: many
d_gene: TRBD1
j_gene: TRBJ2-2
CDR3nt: TGTGCCAGCAGTTACCACCGGACAGGGAGAAAAACCGGGGAGCTGTTTTTT
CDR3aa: CASSYHRTGRKTGELFF

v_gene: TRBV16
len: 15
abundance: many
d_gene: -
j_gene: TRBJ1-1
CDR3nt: TGTGCCAGCAGCCAATTCGCACTTATAGACACTGAAGCTTTCTTT
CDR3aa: CASSQFALIDTEAFF

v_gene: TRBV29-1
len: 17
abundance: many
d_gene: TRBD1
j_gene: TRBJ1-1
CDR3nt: TGCAGCGTTGAAGATCGTCGCGGGACAGGGTCTCGCACTGAAGCTTTCTTT
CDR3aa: CSVEDRRGTGSRTEAFF

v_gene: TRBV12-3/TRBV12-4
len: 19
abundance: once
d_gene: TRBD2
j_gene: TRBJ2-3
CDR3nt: TGTGCCAGCAGCACACGAATTTCAGGGACTAGCGGGGACTCAGATACGCAGTATTTT
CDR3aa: CASSTRISGTSGDSDTQYF

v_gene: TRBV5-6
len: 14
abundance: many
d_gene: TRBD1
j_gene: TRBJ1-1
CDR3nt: TGTGCCAGCAGCGCCGCCGGACAGGGTCCCCAAGCTTTCTTT
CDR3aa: CASSAAGQGPQAFF

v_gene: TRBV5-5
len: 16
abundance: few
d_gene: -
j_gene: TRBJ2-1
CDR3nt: TGTGCCAGCAGTTATACCCCACGGAGCTCCTACAATGAGCAGTTCTTC
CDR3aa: CASSYTPRSSYNEQFF

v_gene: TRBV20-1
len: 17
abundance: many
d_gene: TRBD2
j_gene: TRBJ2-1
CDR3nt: TGCAGTGCTAGCCCCATTTTACTAGCGGGTTCCTACAATGAGCAGTTCTTC
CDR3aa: CSASPILLAGSYNEQFF

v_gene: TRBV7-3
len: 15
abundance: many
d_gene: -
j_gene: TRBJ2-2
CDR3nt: TGTGCCAGCAGCTTGGGGCAGACAGGCACCGGGGAGCTGTTTTTT
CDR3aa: CASSLGQTGTGELFF

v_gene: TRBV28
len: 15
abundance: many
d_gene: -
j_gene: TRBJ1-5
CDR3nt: TGTGCCAGCAGTTTACGGTCTGGGGGCGAACAGCCCCAGCATTTT
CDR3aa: CASSLRSGGEQPQHF

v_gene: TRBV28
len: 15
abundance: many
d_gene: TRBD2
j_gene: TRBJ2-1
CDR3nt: TGTGCCAGCAGTTCCCAGCGGGGGCTGAACAATGAGCAGTTCTTC
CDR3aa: CASSSQRGLNNEQFF

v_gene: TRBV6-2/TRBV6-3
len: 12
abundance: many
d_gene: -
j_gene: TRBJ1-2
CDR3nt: TGTGCCAGCAGCCTAGCTAACTATGGCTACACCTTC
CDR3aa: CASSLANYGYTF

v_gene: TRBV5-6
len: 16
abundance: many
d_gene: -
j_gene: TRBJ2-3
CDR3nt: TGTGCCAGCAGCTTGGTCAAGCTTCTTAGCACAGATACGCAGTATTTT
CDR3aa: CASSLVKLLSTDTQYF

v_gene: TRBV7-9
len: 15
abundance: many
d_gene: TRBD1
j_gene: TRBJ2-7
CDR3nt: TGTGCCAGCAGCGCAGGGACAGGGGCCCCGGGAGAGCAGTACTTC
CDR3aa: CASSAGTGAPGEQYF

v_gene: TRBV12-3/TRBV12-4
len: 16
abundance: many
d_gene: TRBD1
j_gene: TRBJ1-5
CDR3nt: TGTGCCAGCAGTCCCCCCCAGGGGGGCGGCAATCAGCCCCAGCATTTT
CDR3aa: CASSPPQGGGNQPQHF

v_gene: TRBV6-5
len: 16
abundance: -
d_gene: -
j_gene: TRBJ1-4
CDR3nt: TGTGCCAGCAGTCAAGCTCCATGCCAGCTAAATGAAAAACCGTTTTTT
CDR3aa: CASSQAPCQLNEKPFF

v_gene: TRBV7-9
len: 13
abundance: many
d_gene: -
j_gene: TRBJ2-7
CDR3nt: TGTGCCAGCAGTAGGGGCGGATCCTACGAGCAGTACTTC
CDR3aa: CASSRGGSYEQYF

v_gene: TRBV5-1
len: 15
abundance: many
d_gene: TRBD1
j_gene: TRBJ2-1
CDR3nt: TGCGCCAGCAGCTTTGGACAGGGAACGCTATATGAGCAGTTCTTC
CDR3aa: CASSFGQGTLYEQFF

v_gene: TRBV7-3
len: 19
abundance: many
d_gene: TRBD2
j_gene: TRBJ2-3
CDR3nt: TGTGCCAGCAGCAGACCCATCCCGAAAGCGGGGGAGGGCACAGATACGCAGTATTTT
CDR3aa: CASSRPIPKAGEGTDTQYF

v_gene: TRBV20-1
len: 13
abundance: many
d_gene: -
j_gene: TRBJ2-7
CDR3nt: TGCAGTGCTCCCGAGAGGGGCGGGTACGAGCAGTACTTC
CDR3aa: CSAPERGGYEQYF

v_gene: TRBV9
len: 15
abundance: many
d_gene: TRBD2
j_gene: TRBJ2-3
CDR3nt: TGTGCCAGCATGACCTTAGCGGGGGGCACAGATACGCAGTATTTT
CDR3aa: CASMTLAGGTDTQYF

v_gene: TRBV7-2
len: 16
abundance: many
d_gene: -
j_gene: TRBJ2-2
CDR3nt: TGTGCCAGCAGCCCCGCGGGGACGGTAAACACCGGGGAGCTGTTTTTT
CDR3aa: CASSPAGTVNTGELFF

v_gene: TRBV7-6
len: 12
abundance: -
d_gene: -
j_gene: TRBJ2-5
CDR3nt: TGTGCCAGCAGCCCCGACCCCAGGGCCCAGTACTTC
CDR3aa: CASSPDPRAQYF

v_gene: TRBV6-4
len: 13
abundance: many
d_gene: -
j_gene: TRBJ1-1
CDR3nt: TGTGCCAGCAGTGAGTCCTCGAACACTGAAGCTTTCTTT
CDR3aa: CASSESSNTEAFF

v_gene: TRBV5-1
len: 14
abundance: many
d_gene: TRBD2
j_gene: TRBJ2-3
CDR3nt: TGCGCCAGTAGAACCGGGACTAGTGCAGATACGCAGTATTTT
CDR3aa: CASRTGTSADTQYF

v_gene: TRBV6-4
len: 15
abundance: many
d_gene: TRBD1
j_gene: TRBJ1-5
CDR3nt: TGTGCCAGCAGTGAGGCAGGGGGCGGCAATCAGCCCCAGCATTTT
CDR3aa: CASSEAGGGNQPQHF

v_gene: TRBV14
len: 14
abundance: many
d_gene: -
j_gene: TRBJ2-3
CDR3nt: TGTGCCAGCAGCCACAACAAAGGCCCAGATACGCAGTATTTT
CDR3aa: CASSHNKGPDTQYF

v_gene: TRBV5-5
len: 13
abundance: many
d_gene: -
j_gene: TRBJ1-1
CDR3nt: TGTGCCAGCAGTTTTGCTATGAACACTGAAGCTTTCTTT
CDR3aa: CASSFAMNTEAFF

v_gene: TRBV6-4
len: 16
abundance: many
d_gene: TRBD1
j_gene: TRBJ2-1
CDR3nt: TGTGCCAGCAGTGACTCGGGGGACAGGATACCCAATGAGCAGTTCTTC
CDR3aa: CASSDSGDRIPNEQFF

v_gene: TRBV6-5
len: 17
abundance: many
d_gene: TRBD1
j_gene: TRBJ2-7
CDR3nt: TGTGCCAGCAAATTTCGACCGGGACAGGGGGCATCCTACGAGCAGTACTTC
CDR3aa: CASKFRPGQGASYEQYF

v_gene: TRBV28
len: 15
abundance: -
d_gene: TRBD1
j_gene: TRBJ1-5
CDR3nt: TGTGCCAGCAGTTGGGGTCTCGACAGGGGTCAGCCCCAGCATTTT
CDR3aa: CASSWGLDRGQPQHF

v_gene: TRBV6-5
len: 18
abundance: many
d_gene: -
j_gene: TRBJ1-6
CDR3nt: TGTGCCAGCAGTTACGGCGGCAGACGAGGTTCCTATAATTCACCCCTCCACTTT
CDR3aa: CASSYGGRRGSYNSPLHF

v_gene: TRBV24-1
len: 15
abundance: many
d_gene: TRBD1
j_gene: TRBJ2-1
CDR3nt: TGTGCCACCAGTGGGGGGACAGGGAACCAAAATGAGCAGTTCTTC
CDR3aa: CATSGGTGNQNEQFF

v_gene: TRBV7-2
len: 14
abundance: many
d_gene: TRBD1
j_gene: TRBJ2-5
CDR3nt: TGTGCCAGCAGCTTAACAGGGGGCCCAGAGACCCAGTACTTC
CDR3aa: CASSLTGGPETQYF

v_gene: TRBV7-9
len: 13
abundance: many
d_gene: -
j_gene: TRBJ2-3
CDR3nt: TGTGCCAGCAGCTTTTTCAGTGGTGATACGCAGTATTTT
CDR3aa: CASSFFSGDTQYF

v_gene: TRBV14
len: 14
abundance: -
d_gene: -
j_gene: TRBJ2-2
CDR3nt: TGTGCCAGCAGCCATGGGACTTGGCTCGGGGAGCTGTTTTTT
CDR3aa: CASSHGTWLGELFF

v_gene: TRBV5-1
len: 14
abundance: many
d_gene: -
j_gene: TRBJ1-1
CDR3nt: TGCGCCAGCAGTACGCAGGGCGAGAACACTGAAGCTTTCTTT
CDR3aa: CASSTQGENTEAFF

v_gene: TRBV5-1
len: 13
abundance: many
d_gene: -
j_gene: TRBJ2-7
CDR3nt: TGCGCCAGCAGTCGCGGAGATTCCGACGAGCAGTACTTC
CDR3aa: CASSRGDSDEQYF

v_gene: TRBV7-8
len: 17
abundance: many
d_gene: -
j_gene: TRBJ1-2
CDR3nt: TGTGCCAGCAGCTTCGGGGGGGGCAGCCTGGACAACTATGGCTACACCTTC
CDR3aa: CASSFGGGSLDNYGYTF

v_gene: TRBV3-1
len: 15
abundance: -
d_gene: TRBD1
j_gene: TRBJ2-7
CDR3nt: TGTGCCAGCAGCCAATTTGGACAGGGGACGGGTGAGCAGTACTTC
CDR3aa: CASSQFGQGTGEQYF

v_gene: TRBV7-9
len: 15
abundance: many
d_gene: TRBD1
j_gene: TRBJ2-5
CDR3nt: TGTGCCAGCAGCTTAGACGCGACAGGGGAACAGACCCAGTACTTC
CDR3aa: CASSLDATGEQTQYF

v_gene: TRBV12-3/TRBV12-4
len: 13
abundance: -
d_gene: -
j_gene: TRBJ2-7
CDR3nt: TGTGCCAGCAGGGCGGGACCGGCCTACGAGCAGTACTTC
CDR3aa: CASRAGPAYEQYF

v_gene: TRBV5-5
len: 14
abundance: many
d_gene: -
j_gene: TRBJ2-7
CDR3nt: TGTGCCAGCAGCTCACAACAGGGATCCTACGAGCAGTACTTC
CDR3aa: CASSSQQGSYEQYF

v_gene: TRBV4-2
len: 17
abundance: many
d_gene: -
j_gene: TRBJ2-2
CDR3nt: TGTGCCAGCAGCCAAAGGTCGGGGCGGGGGAACACCGGGGAGCTGTTTTTT
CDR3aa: CASSQRSGRGNTGELFF

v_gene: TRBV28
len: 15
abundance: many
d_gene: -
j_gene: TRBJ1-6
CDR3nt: TGTGCCAGCACCCTTGGGGGGGGTGGTAATTCACCCCTCCACTTT
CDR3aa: CASTLGGGGNSPLHF

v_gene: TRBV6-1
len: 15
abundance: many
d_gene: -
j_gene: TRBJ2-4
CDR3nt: TGTGCCAGCAGTGAAGGCAGGGTGGCCAAAAACATTCAGTACTTC
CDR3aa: CASSEGRVAKNIQYF

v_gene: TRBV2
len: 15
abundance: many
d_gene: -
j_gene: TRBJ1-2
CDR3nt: TGTGCCAGCAGTGGGGACGACCAGGCTAACTATGGCTACACCTTC
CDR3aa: CASSGDDQANYGYTF

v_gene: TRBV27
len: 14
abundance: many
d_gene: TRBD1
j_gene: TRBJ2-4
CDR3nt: TGTGCCAGCAGCCTACAGGGGGCGGTCGGCATTCAGTACTTC
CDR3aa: CASSLQGAVGIQYF

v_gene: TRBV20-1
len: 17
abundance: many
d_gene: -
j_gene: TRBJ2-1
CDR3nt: TGCAGTGCTATCGGTCCTTTGGCCGCTTCGGCTCCTAATGAGCAGTTCTTC
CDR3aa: CSAIGPLAASAPNEQFF

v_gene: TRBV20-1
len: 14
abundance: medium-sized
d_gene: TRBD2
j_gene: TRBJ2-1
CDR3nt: TGCAGTGCTAGCGGGGGGGCCGACTACAATGAGCAGTTCTTC
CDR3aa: CSASGGADYNEQFF

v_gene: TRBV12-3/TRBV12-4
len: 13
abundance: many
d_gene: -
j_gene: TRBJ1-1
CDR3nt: TGTGCCAGCAGACGAATCGTGAACACTGAAGCTTTCTTT
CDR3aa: CASRRIVNTEAFF

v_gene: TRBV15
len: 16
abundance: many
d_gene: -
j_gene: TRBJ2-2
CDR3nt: TGTGCCACCAGCGACTTCGCAAGGACAATCACCGGGGAGCTGTTTTTT
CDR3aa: CATSDFARTITGELFF

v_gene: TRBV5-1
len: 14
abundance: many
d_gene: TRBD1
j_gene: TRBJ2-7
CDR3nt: TGCGCCAGCAGCTTGGCTGGACAGGGCCACGAGCAGTACTTC
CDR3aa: CASSLAGQGHEQYF

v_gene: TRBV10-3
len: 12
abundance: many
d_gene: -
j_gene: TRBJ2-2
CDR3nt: TGTGCCACTATCGGGTACACCGGGGAGCTGTTTTTT
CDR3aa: CATIGYTGELFF

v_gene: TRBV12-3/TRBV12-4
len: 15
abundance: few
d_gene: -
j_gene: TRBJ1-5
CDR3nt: TGTGCCAGCAGTCCTCGGGGAGGGAGGAATCAGCCCCAGCATTTT
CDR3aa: CASSPRGGRNQPQHF

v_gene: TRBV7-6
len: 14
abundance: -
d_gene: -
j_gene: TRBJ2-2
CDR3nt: TGTGCCAGCTTAGGCCAAACGAACACCGGGGAGCTGTTTTTT
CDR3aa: CASLGQTNTGELFF